The 15 T cell receptor beta chains presented below share a single source sample, sequenced in a study of OX40 agonist ivuxolimab in advanced cancers. Only in-frame clones appear in the TCRdb table, and some are missing; sequencing was by immunoSEQ multiplex PCR. The repertoire holds around 40,000 clones, with about four fifths as singletons. The sequences come from CD4+ or CD8+ T cells sorted from blood, collected in a trial of the OX40 agonist ivuxolimab. These receptors originate from an adult with an advanced solid tumor such as melanoma, head and neck, liver or kidney cancer.

This clone was found a few times. The chain couples TRBV7-8 to TRBJ2-7; D gene unclear. V was cut by 4 bases and J by 4 bases, with 17 bases left in between. The CDR3 runs to 15 residues. Germline CDR1 is SGHVS and CDR2 is FQNEAQ. The CDR3: CASSSSGLPGYEQYF. CDR3 coding DNA: TGTGCCAGCAGCTCCTCCGGCCTCCCTGGGTACGAGCAGTACTTC.

In nucleotides, the CDR3 is TGTGCCACCAGGACTAGCGGGAGCGACATTCAGTACTTC. Translation gives CATRTSGSDIQYF. The chain carries TRBV5-4 and TRBJ2-4; 13 bases are shared with TRBD2. J was trimmed by 8 bases and V by 9 bases; bases with no gene match: 5. CDR3 size: 13 residues. Per germline, CDR1 SGHNT and CDR2 YYREEE (reference sequence).

The V gene is TRBV7-6, the J gene TRBJ1-2; no reliable D call. The CDR3 consists of 13 residues. V lost 5 bases and J lost 4, with 11 bases in between. Germline V CDR1 and CDR2: SGHVS, FNYEAQ. CDR3 sequence: CASSPNPGYGYTF. Here the CDR3 DNA reads TGTGCCAGCAGCCCTAACCCGGGCTATGGCTACACCTTC.

The J gene is TRBJ2-1, the V gene TRBV29-1, with 8 nucleotides matching TRBD1. Germline CDR1 and CDR2: SQVTM and ANQGSEA. This CDR3 contains 14 residues. With V trimmed by 7 bases and J by 6 bases, 11 bases remained unmatched. DNA for the CDR3: TGCAGCGGGGAAGAGACAGGGGCCTTCAATGAGCAGTTCTTC. Amino acids: CSGEETGAFNEQFF.

The sample holds a few counts of this clone. The CDR3 sequence: CATSPSGGAQETQYF. For the CDR3, the DNA is TGTGCCACCAGCCCTAGCGGGGGGGCCCAAGAGACCCAGTACTTC. The chain links TRBV15 to TRBJ2-5; 12 bases match TRBD2. CDR1 LNHNV and CDR2 YYDKDF come from the germline V gene (reference sequence). The length of the CDR3 is 15 residues. With V trimmed by 5 bases and J by 1 base, 2 bases remained unmatched.

This chain uses TRBV11-3 with TRBJ2-1; 8 bases agree with TRBD2. Germline values: CDR1 SGHNT, CDR2 YENEEA. V was pared by 3 bases and J by 4 bases, with 5 bases of the junction left unmatched. The CDR3 is 15 residues long. Here the CDR3 reads CASSFPSGPYNEQFF. The CDR3 DNA reads as TGTGCCAGCAGCTTCCCTAGCGGGCCTTACAATGAGCAGTTCTTC.

The rearrangement joins TRBV7-8 to TRBJ2-7; TRBD2 might be the D (5 bases). This CDR3 has 13 residues. Germline CDR1 reads SGHVS; CDR2 reads FQNEAQ. Trimming shortened V by 4 bases and J by 4 bases, and 11 bases separated the two germline ends. CDR3 amino acids: CASSSDWGYEQYF. The CDR3 coding sequence is TGTGCCAGCAGCTCGGACTGGGGTTACGAGCAGTACTTC.

The chain is built from TRBV5-1 and TRBJ2-2; D ambiguous. The CDR3 contains 12 residues. The germline V gene encodes CDR1 SGHRS and CDR2 YFSETQ. V gave up 3 bases and J gave up 7 bases, with 7 bases separating them. CDR3: CASSWQVGELFF. CDR3 bases: TGCGCCAGCAGCTGGCAAGTCGGGGAGCTGTTTTTT.

The rearrangement uses TRBV7-2 and TRBJ1-1; unclear D gene. The germline V and J ends were trimmed by 2 bases and 8 bases, with 12 bases remaining between them. Germline V gene lookup returns CDR1 SGHTA and CDR2 FQGNSA. CDR3 length equals 13 residues. Here the CDR3 DNA reads TGTGCCAGCAGCTTATATCCGGGGATCGAAGCTTTCTTT. As protein: CASSLYPGIEAFF.

The chain carries TRBV5-6 and TRBJ2-5; D call uncertain. Germline-derived CDR1 and CDR2 are SGHDT and YYEEEE. The CDR3 covers 12 residues. The V end lost 6 bases, the J end lost 2 bases, and 8 bases lay between the germline ends. The DNA of the CDR3 is TGTGCCAGCACCACAGTACAAGAGACCCAGTACTTC. This translates into CASTTVQETQYF.

The rearrangement joins TRBV4-1 to TRBJ2-2; D gene unclear. Deletions cut 2 bases from V and 0 bases from J, with 7 bases between. The CDR3 length is 15 residues. In germline, CDR1 is MGHRA, CDR2 YSYEKL. The CDR3 sequence is CASSQTFPNTGELFF. The CDR3 DNA sequence: TGCGCCAGCAGCCAAACATTTCCGAACACCGGGGAGCTGTTTTTT.

This clone was counted between two and nine times. The chain is built from TRBV19 and TRBJ1-1, with TRBD1 as a possible D gene (6 bases). This CDR3 has 12 residues. The germline V and J ends were trimmed by 5 bases and 3 bases, with 7 bases remaining between them. Germline V gene lookup returns CDR1 LNHDA and CDR2 SQIVND (reference sequence). The CDR3 sequence is CASSAGDTEAFF. CDR3 DNA sequence: TGTGCCAGTAGTGCAGGGGACACTGAAGCTTTCTTT. The whole variable domain, remainder taken from reference TRBV19 and TRBJ1-1, is DGGITQSPKYLFRKEGQNVTLSCEQNLNHDAMYWYRQDPGQGLRLIYYSQIVNDFQKGDIAEGYSVSREKKESFPLTVTSAQKNPTAFYLCASSAGDTEAFFGQGTRLTVV.

J is TRBJ2-1 and V is TRBV2; D is ambiguous. Trimming took 4 bases from V and 7 from J, leaving 5 bases between them. Germline lookup yields CDR1 SNHLY and CDR2 FYNNEI. This CDR3 spans 11 amino acids. For the CDR3, the DNA is TGTGCCAGCAGTGGTGGGAATGAGCAGTTCTTC. Protein: CASSGGNEQFF.

V gene TRBV7-9 combines with J gene TRBJ2-3; D unclear. The CDR3 is made up of 12 amino acids. Germline values: CDR1 SEHNR, CDR2 FQNEAQ (reference sequence). The V gene lost 2 bases and the J gene lost 3 bases, with 3 bases spanning the gap. The CDR3: CASSLWTDTQYF. CDR3 sequence (DNA): TGTGCCAGCAGCTTATGGACAGATACGCAGTATTTT.

The chain is built from TRBV4-1 and TRBJ1-2; 9 bases align to TRBD1. Germline trimming cut 4 bases from V and 5 bases from J; bases unmatched to any gene: 11. The CDR3 has 16 residues. In germline, CDR1 is MGHRA, CDR2 YSYEKL. The CDR3 reads CASSPNTGTGFYGYTF. CDR3 coding DNA: TGCGCCAGCAGCCCAAACACCGGGACAGGGTTTTATGGCTACACCTTC.